These 27 T cell receptor beta chains share one sample of origin, sequenced in a study of cytomegalovirus exposure and HLA in healthy donors. PCR was performed using 60 Vbeta and 13 Jbeta primers. The protocol was immunoSEQ multiplex PCR, while the TCRdb copy is restricted to in-frame clones and leaves out a portion. The profile covers about 93,000 clones, with more than 55% appearing a single time and 5.5% to 6% taken by the ten largest. The sequencing input was PBMCs. The receptor source for this set is a boy younger than 18 in good health and CMV-seropositive.

The chain uses TRBV27 and TRBJ2-7, with TRBD1 matching over 8 bases. CDR1 and CDR2 from the germline V gene are MNHEY and SMNVEV (reference sequence). After removal of 6 bases from V and 1 base from J, the junction contained 14 bases not matched to a gene. CDR3 size: 17 residues. DNA for the CDR3: TGTGCCAGCAGACCAACAGAGGGGACAGGCTTTTCCTACGAGCAGTACTTC. It yields the protein CASRPTEGTGFSYEQYF.

This clone was counted a few times. The chain couples TRBV15 to TRBJ2-7; a possible D gene is TRBD2 (8 bases). The V end was cut by 0 bases, the J end by 0 bases, with 18 bases between. Per the germline V gene, CDR1 is LNHNV and CDR2 is YYDKDF (reference sequence). This CDR3 has 18 residues. CDR3 in DNA: TGTGCCACCAGCAGAGATTACCTACAGGGGACTAGCTCCTACGAGCAGTACTTC. This sequence encodes CATSRDYLQGTSSYEQYF.

Note on this clone: Compared with germline, one end of the junction differs, possibly owing to a read error. This chain uses TRBV27 with TRBJ1-1; weak D call: TRBD1 (6 bases). CDR3 length: 13 amino acids. Germline V lookup: CDR1 MNHEY, CDR2 SMNVEV (reference sequence). CDR3 DNA sequence: TGTGCCAGCAGTCCTACAGGGAACGCTGAAGCTTTCTTT. Amino acids: CASSPTGNAEAFF.

This chain joins TRBV30 and TRBJ1-1, with unresolved D. V was trimmed by 0 bases and J by 8 bases, leaving 13 bases between them. The CDR3 has 13 amino acids. CDR1 GTSNPN and CDR2 SVGIG come from the germline V gene (reference sequence). The CDR3 nucleotides read TGTGCCTGGAGTGTACTTCCGTCTCTAGAAGCTTTCTTT. As protein: CAWSVLPSLEAFF.

The chain links TRBV5-8 to TRBJ1-2; D is possibly TRBD1 (5 bases). CDR1 SGHTS and CDR2 YDEGEE come from the germline V gene. V lost 0 bases and J 7 bases, leaving 19 bases between the germline ends. CDR3 length: 16 residues. The CDR3 region has the DNA TGTGCCAGCAGCTTGGGAGTTAGTCAGGGAGGGCCTGGCTACACCTTC. This translates into CASSLGVSQGGPGYTF.

The chain has TRBV4-1 and TRBJ2-3, with 13 bases matching TRBD2. This CDR3 has 17 residues. J was trimmed by 5 bases and V by 3 bases; bases with no gene match: 8. Germline CDR1 reads MGHRA; CDR2 reads YSYEKL. This CDR3 is CASSQELAGGPGDTQYF. CDR3 nucleotide sequence: TGCGCCAGCAGCCAGGAACTAGCGGGGGGGCCTGGAGATACGCAGTATTTT.

The chain carries TRBV7-9 and TRBJ2-1; 11 positions match TRBD2. Germline CDR1 and CDR2: SEHNR and FQNEAQ (reference sequence). The J segment lost 4 bases and the V segment lost 4 bases, leaving 0 bases of the junction unmatched. CDR3 length equals 14 residues. CDR3 DNA: TGTGCCAGCAGCTGGACTAGCGGGTACAATGAGCAGTTCTTC. Protein product: CASSWTSGYNEQFF.

V usage is TRBV19 and J usage is TRBJ2-3; TRBD2 matches 13 bases. The V and J ends lost 6 bases and 4 bases, in that order; junction bases with no gene match: 1. Germline V gene data show CDR1 as LNHDA and CDR2 as SQIVND (reference sequence). The CDR3 is made up of 14 amino acids. CDR3 in amino acids: CASSTSGRADTQYF. The CDR3 DNA reads as TGTGCCAGTAGCACTAGCGGGAGGGCAGATACGCAGTATTTT.

This chain links TRBV6-5 with TRBJ1-5; D may be TRBD1 (5 bases). With 2 bases removed from V and 3 bases from J, the gap between germline ends came to 8 bases. Germline V lookup: CDR1 MNHEY, CDR2 SVGAGI. There are 14 residues in the CDR3. The CDR3 nucleotides are TGTGCCAGCAGTTACGGGGGACTCAATCAGCCCCAGCATTTT. Encoded protein: CASSYGGLNQPQHF.

The chain uses TRBV7-9 and TRBJ2-1, with TRBD2 matching over 9 bases. Germline assignment: CDR1 SEHNR and CDR2 FQNEAQ (reference sequence). The V and J ends lost 4 bases and 9 bases, in that order; junction bases with no gene match: 16. The CDR3 has 17 amino acids. In DNA form, the CDR3 reads TGTGCCAGCAGCTATAGCGGGGGAGGGGGATTTATTCTTGAGCAGTTCTTC. This translates into CASSYSGGGGFILEQFF. The full variable domain, in which reference TRBV7-9 and TRBJ2-1 provide the parts outside the CDR3, is DTGVSQNPRHKITKRGQNVTFRCDPISEHNRLYWYRQTLGQGPEFLTYFQNEAQLEKSRLLSDRFSAERPKGSFSTLEIQRTEQGDSAMYLCASSYSGGGGFILEQFFGPGTRLTVL.

The V and J genes are TRBV7-2 and TRBJ1-5; TRBD1 aligns across 8 bases. CDR1 SGHTA and CDR2 FQGNSA come from the germline V gene. The CDR3 extends over 14 amino acids. With 5 bases clipped from V and 5 bases from J, the junction kept 5 bases outside the gene matches. CDR3 in DNA: TGTGCCAGCAGCCCAGGACAGGGAGATCAGCCCCAGCATTTT. It is translated as CASSPGQGDQPQHF.

J is TRBJ2-1 and V is TRBV19; 10 bases match TRBD2. In germline, CDR1 is LNHDA, CDR2 SQIVND (reference sequence). V was pared by 3 bases and J by 4 bases, with 12 bases of the junction left unmatched. The CDR3 totals 18 residues. The CDR3 protein is CASSISNSGGYIYNEQFF. For the CDR3, the DNA is TGTGCCAGTAGTATTAGTAATAGCGGGGGGTACATTTACAATGAGCAGTTCTTC. The full variable domain, completed using reference TRBV19 and TRBJ2-1, is DGGITQSPKYLFRKEGQNVTLSCEQNLNHDAMYWYRQDPGQGLRLIYYSQIVNDFQKGDIAEGYSVSREKKESFPLTVTSAQKNPTAFYLCASSISNSGGYIYNEQFFGPGTRLTVL.

The chain employs TRBV2 and TRBJ1-5; unclear D gene. CDR1 and CDR2 (germline): SNHLY, FYNNEI. There are 14 residues in the CDR3. The germline V and J ends were trimmed by 7 bases and 0 bases, with 10 bases remaining between them. The CDR3 region has the DNA TGTGCCAGCAACAGAGAGTTTAGCAATCAGCCCCAGCATTTT. This encodes CASNREFSNQPQHF.

The rearrangement uses TRBV7-2 and TRBJ1-5, with a weak D call TRBD1 (5 bases). Germline CDR1 and CDR2: SGHTA and FQGNSA. Deletions cut 4 bases from V and 4 bases from J, with 8 bases between. This CDR3 is built from 13 residues. CDR3 protein: CASSSRVNQPQHF. In DNA form, the CDR3 reads TGTGCCAGCAGCTCCAGGGTGAATCAGCCCCAGCATTTT.

Concerning this clone: A junction end diverges from the germline sequence, so it may reflect a read error. This sequence joins TRBV7-7 and TRBJ1-1, with 8 bases that match TRBD1. Germline values: CDR1 SSHAT, CDR2 FNYEAQ (reference sequence). The CDR3 is 13 residues long. The CDR3 spells CASSPGQGAEAFF. In DNA form, the CDR3 reads TGTGCTAGCAGCCCAGGACAGGGTGCTGAAGCTTTCTTT.

Written as DNA, the CDR3 is TGCGCCAGCAGCTTCGGCGGGAGCGTCAATGAGCAGTTCTTC. Its protein product is CASSFGGSVNEQFF. The J gene is TRBJ2-1, the V gene TRBV5-1; 7 nucleotides agree with TRBD2. Trimming removed 2 bases from V and 6 bases from J; junction bases left unmatched: 5. CDR3 length equals 14 residues. The germline CDR1 and CDR2 sequences are SGHRS and YFSETQ.

The chain uses TRBV29-1 and TRBJ2-1; 7 nucleotides line up with TRBD1. Trimming removed 3 bases from V and 7 bases from J; junction bases left unmatched: 15. There are 16 residues in the CDR3. CDR1 SQVTM and CDR2 ANQGSEA come from the germline V gene. The CDR3 nucleotides read TGCAGCGTTGACGTCTGGGGCAGGGGGTCCGATAATGAGCAGTTCTTC. As protein: CSVDVWGRGSDNEQFF.

In regard to this clone: The sample holds other DNA sequences that translate to the same CDR3. J is TRBJ2-3 and V is TRBV9; D possibly corresponds to TRBD1 (5 bases). There are 14 residues in the CDR3. The germline V gene has CDR1 SGDLS and CDR2 YYNGEE. V was pared by 1 base and J by 1 base, with 7 bases between. The CDR3 region has the DNA TGTGCCAGCAGCGTAAAAGGGGGCACAGATACGCAGTATTTT. Residues: CASSVKGGTDTQYF.

The chain joins TRBV2 to TRBJ2-7; 10 bases map to TRBD1. With V trimmed by 8 bases and J by 2 bases, 9 bases remained unmatched. The V gene's germline CDR1 is SNHLY and CDR2 FYNNEI. This CDR3 has 15 amino acids. CDR3 sequence: CASLGGTGDPYEQYF. DNA of the CDR3: TGTGCCAGCCTGGGCGGGACAGGGGACCCCTACGAGCAGTACTTC.

This chain uses TRBV2 with TRBJ2-7; a possible D gene is TRBD1 (6 bases). This CDR3 has 14 residues. V was clipped by 3 bases and J by 0 bases, with 9 bases between them. Germline V gene data show CDR1 as SNHLY and CDR2 as FYNNEI. Here the CDR3 reads CASSDRGRSYEQYF. Here the CDR3 DNA reads TGTGCCAGCAGTGACAGGGGCCGCTCCTACGAGCAGTACTTC.

The rearrangement links TRBV19 to TRBJ2-7, with D possibly TRBD1 on 6 matching bases. This CDR3 contains 14 residues. Germline V gene lookup returns CDR1 LNHDA and CDR2 SQIVND (reference sequence). V shed 1 base and J shed 2 bases, with 9 bases lying between them. CDR3 sequence reads: CASSIGGGAYEQYF. CDR3 DNA: TGTGCCAGTAGTATAGGAGGGGGAGCCTACGAGCAGTACTTC. Drawing the rest from reference TRBV19 and TRBJ2-7, the complete variable domain is DGGITQSPKYLFRKEGQNVTLSCEQNLNHDAMYWYRQDPGQGLRLIYYSQIVNDFQKGDIAEGYSVSREKKESFPLTVTSAQKNPTAFYLCASSIGGGAYEQYFGPGTRLTVT.

This chain links TRBV4-2 with TRBJ2-3, with 13 bases aligning to TRBD2. Trimming removed 4 bases from V and 4 bases from J; junction bases left unmatched: 2. The V gene's germline CDR1 is LGHNA and CDR2 YNFKEQ. CDR3 length: 15 residues. CDR3 sequence: CASSLGLAGADTQYF. The CDR3, as DNA: TGTGCCAGCAGCCTAGGACTAGCGGGGGCAGATACGCAGTATTTT.

V and J are TRBV5-1 and TRBJ1-5; D might be TRBD1 (5 bases). From germline, CDR1 is SGHRS and CDR2 YFSETQ. V shed 4 bases and J shed 2 bases, with 13 bases lying between them. CDR3 length: 15 residues. CDR3 nucleotides: TGCGCCAGCAGCCAGGAGGGGACTCGCAATCAGCCCCAGCATTTT. This codes for CASSQEGTRNQPQHF.

This clone came up a few times. The chain carries TRBV12-5 and TRBJ1-4; 11 bases match TRBD1. Germline CDR1 reads LGHNT; CDR2 reads FRNRAP. The length of the CDR3 is 15 residues. J lost 8 bases, V lost 7 bases, and 9 bases had no gene match. CDR3 region: CASATSRTGGEKLFF. The CDR3 bases are TGTGCTAGTGCTACCTCCCGGACAGGGGGCGAAAAACTGTTTTTT.

The chain has TRBV2 and TRBJ2-7, with TRBD1 identical over 7 bases. This CDR3 has 13 amino acids. The junction had 7 bases not matched to a gene; V was cut back by 9 bases and J by 2 bases. Germline V lookup: CDR1 SNHLY, CDR2 FYNNEI. CDR3 DNA sequence: TGTGCCAGGGCCTCGGACAGGACCTACGAGCAGTACTTC. It translates to CARASDRTYEQYF.

The J gene is TRBJ2-5, the V gene TRBV18; 7 nucleotides align to TRBD2. The CDR3 has 13 residues. J gave up 2 bases and V 5 bases, and 2 bases lay outside the gene matches. Germline V gives CDR1 KGHSH, CDR2 LQKENI. In DNA, the CDR3 is TGTGCCAGCTCATCGGGACTACAAGAGACCCAGTACTTC. This encodes CASSSGLQETQYF.

This clone appeared a single time. V usage is TRBV6-5 and J usage is TRBJ1-1; maybe TRBD1 (6 bases). Germline values: CDR1 MNHEY, CDR2 SVGAGI. V was clipped by 6 bases and J by 1 base, with 9 bases between them. The CDR3 is made up of 13 amino acids. DNA for the CDR3: TGTGCCAGCAGCGTAGGGGGGAACACTGAAGCTTTCTTT. Its translation is CASSVGGNTEAFF.